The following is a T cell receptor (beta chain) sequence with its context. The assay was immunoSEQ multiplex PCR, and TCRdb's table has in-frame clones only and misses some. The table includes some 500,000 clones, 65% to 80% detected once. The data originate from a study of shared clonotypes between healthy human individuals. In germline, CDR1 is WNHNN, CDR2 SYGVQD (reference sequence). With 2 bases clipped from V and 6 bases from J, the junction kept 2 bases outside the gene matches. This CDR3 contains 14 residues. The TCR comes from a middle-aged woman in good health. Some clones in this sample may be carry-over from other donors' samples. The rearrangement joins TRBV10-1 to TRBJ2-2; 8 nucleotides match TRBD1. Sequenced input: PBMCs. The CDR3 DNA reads TGCGCCAGCAGTGAGGACAGGGGCCCCGGGGAGCTGTTTTTT. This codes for CASSEDRGPGELFF.